A single sample gave rise to the 25 T cell receptor beta chains below, sequenced in a study of T cells in Graves' hyperthyroidism and ophthalmopathy. The CDR3 regions of TCR beta were amplified from RNA transcripts. Initially, a first-round RT-PCR of the TCR CDR3 employed the HTBI primer set. TCRdb analysed the multiplex PCR reads with MiXCR anew, one entry per CDR3 protein. The profile shows about 640,000 distinct CDR3 sequences, around 21% of them singletons. The sample consisted of blood. These receptors were obtained from a young man with Graves' ophthalmopathy.

The genes are TRBV10-3 and TRBJ2-7, with 7 bases matching TRBD1. This CDR3 is built from 14 residues. Trimming cost V 6 bases and J 2 bases; bases outside gene matches: 7. The germline V gene encodes CDR1 ENHRY and CDR2 SYGVKD. CDR3 coding DNA: TGTGCCATCAGATCCGGGACAGCTGCCTACGAGCAGTACTTC. Translation: CAIRSGTAAYEQYF.

A remark on this clonotype: Possible read error: a much larger clone is one base away. The chain's CDR3 is CATSRDMGPAGGPSHVGELFF. The CDR3 DNA sequence: TGTGCCACCAGCAGAGACATGGGACCAGCGGGAGGGCCTTCACACGTCGGGGAGCTGTTTTTT. The rearrangement joins TRBV15 to TRBJ2-2; 10 positions agree with TRBD2. Losses at the gene ends were 0 bases for V and 7 bases for J; bases not matched to a gene: 20. This CDR3 has 21 amino acids. CDR1 LNHNV and CDR2 YYDKDF come from the germline V gene (reference sequence).

As regards this clonotype: A much larger clonotype is one base distant, so this may be a read error. The rearrangement links TRBV5-5 to TRBJ2-7, with 9 positions matching TRBD1. Trimming removed 5 bases from V and 0 bases from J; junction bases left unmatched: 3. Germline V gene lookup returns CDR1 SGHKS and CDR2 YYEKEE (reference sequence). The CDR3 sequence is 14 residues long. In nucleotides, the CDR3 is TGTGCCAGCAGTTGGGACAGGGCCTCCTACGAGCAGTACTTC. Translating it yields CASSWDRASYEQYF.

Many counts were recorded for this clonotype. The chain uses TRBV29-1 and TRBJ2-2; D might be TRBD1 (6 bases). This CDR3 comprises 15 residues. The germline CDR1 and CDR2 sequences are SQVTM and ANQGSEA. V was shortened by 3 bases and J by 2 bases, with 13 bases between the two germline ends. The CDR3 DNA reads TGCAGCGTTGACCCCCGGGACAAAAACACCGGGGAGCTGTTTTTT. It encodes CSVDPRDKNTGELFF.

This clonotype has a count of ten or more. The rearrangement joins TRBV3-1 to TRBJ2-1; unclear D gene. There are 14 residues in the CDR3. The V gene's germline CDR1 is LGHDT and CDR2 YNNKEL (reference sequence). Deletions cut 4 bases from V and 0 bases from J, with 7 bases between. CDR3 loop: CASSPPYSYNEQFF. As DNA, the CDR3 is TGTGCCAGCAGCCCCCCCTACTCCTACAATGAGCAGTTCTTC.

This chain joins TRBV6-1 and TRBJ2-5; 12 positions match TRBD2. The trim removed 7 bases at V and 2 bases at J, leaving 8 bases unmatched. The CDR3 sequence is 16 residues long. The V gene's germline CDR1 is MNHNS and CDR2 SASEGT. CDR3 coding DNA: TGTGCCAGCACCAACGGACTAGCGGGAACTCAAGAGACCCAGTACTTC. It translates to CASTNGLAGTQETQYF.

In its sample, this clonotype was seen many times. The chain joins TRBV5-1 to TRBJ1-1, with D tentatively TRBD1 (6 bases). Germline CDR1 and CDR2: SGHRS and YFSETQ. There are 15 residues in the CDR3. Deletions cut 0 bases from V and 1 base from J, with 10 bases between. The DNA of the CDR3 is TGCGCCAGCAGCTTGGCGGGGGGGGCGAACACTGAAGCTTTCTTT. Residues: CASSLAGGANTEAFF.

The gene calls are TRBV30 and TRBJ2-7, with TRBD1 as a possible D gene (6 bases). The germline V and J ends were trimmed by 2 bases and 2 bases, with 10 bases remaining between them. The CDR3 consists of 13 residues. Germline lookup yields CDR1 GTSNPN and CDR2 SVGIG (reference sequence). As DNA, the CDR3 is TGTGCCTGGAGTCGGGACAAGACCTACGAGCAGTACTTC. Its protein product is CAWSRDKTYEQYF.

This clonotype was recorded at least ten times. This sequence joins TRBV11-1 and TRBJ2-1; D is unresolved. Germline values: CDR1 SGHAT, CDR2 FQDESV (reference sequence). V was clipped by 1 base and J by 4 bases, with 17 bases between them. CDR3 length: 17 residues. The CDR3 reads CASSLDESRFMYNEQFF. DNA of the CDR3: TGTGCCAGCAGCTTAGACGAGTCTCGCTTCATGTACAATGAGCAGTTCTTC.

The chain's CDR3 is CASRSDSYYEQYF. Written as DNA, the CDR3 is TGTGCCAGCAGATCGGACAGCTACTACGAGCAGTACTTC. This rearrangement joins TRBV7-9 to TRBJ2-7, with D maybe TRBD1 (6 bases). CDR1 and CDR2 from the germline V gene are SEHNR and FQNEAQ (reference sequence). The V end lost 6 bases, the J end lost 3 bases, and 12 bases lay between the germline ends. This CDR3 contains 13 residues.

A few counts support this clonotype. This chain joins TRBV6-5 and TRBJ1-5; tentative D call: TRBD1 (5 bases). This CDR3 region has 13 residues. Germline V gene sequence: CDR1 MNHEY, CDR2 SVGAGI. Trimming took off 6 bases at V and 3 bases at J, with 9 bases between the two ends. The chain's CDR3 is CASSYGHNQPQHF. Written as DNA, the CDR3 is TGTGCCAGCAGCTACGGACACAATCAGCCCCAGCATTTT.

This clonotype showed up many times. This chain connects TRBV2 to TRBJ2-1; D is undetermined. This CDR3 spans 15 amino acids. V lost 0 bases to trimming and J lost 1 base, with 7 bases between them. Germline V lookup: CDR1 SNHLY, CDR2 FYNNEI. The CDR3: CASSEAPRSYNEQFF. The CDR3 nucleotides read TGTGCCAGCAGTGAAGCGCCCAGGTCCTACAATGAGCAGTTCTTC.

This clonotype showed up just a few times. CDR3 sequence (DNA): TGTGCCACCAGCAGACCAGACAGGGCCACTGAAGCTTTCTTT. Protein product: CATSRPDRATEAFF. The V and J genes are TRBV15 and TRBJ1-1; the match to TRBD1 covers 7 bases. Looked up from germline, CDR1 is LNHNV and CDR2 is YYDKDF (reference sequence). This CDR3 is built from 14 residues. V gave up 2 bases and J gave up 4 bases; unmatched junction bases: 4.

The chain uses TRBV12-3 or TRBV12-4 and TRBJ1-4, with unresolved D. V lost 6 bases, J lost 4 bases, and 12 bases lay in between. CDR3 length: 14 residues. Here the CDR3 reads CASSPGPINEKLFF. For the CDR3, the DNA is TGTGCCAGCAGCCCCGGGCCAATTAATGAAAAACTGTTTTTT.

In its sample, this clonotype was seen many times. The chain is built from TRBV2 and TRBJ1-1; the D is unclear. Trimming took 4 bases from V and 1 from J, leaving 7 bases between them. The CDR3 loop spans 13 amino acids. Per germline, CDR1 SNHLY and CDR2 FYNNEI. CDR3 in DNA: TGTGCCAGCAGTGGAAGCAAGAACACTGAAGCTTTCTTT. As protein: CASSGSKNTEAFF.

The chain combines TRBV6-2 or TRBV6-3 with TRBJ2-7; D may be TRBD2 (5 bases). The V end lost 7 bases, the J end lost 4 bases, and 14 bases lay between the germline ends. Germline CDR1 reads MNHEY; CDR2 reads SVGEGT. The CDR3 has 13 residues. CDR3 nucleotide sequence: TGTGCCAGCAAAGGGAGACTTTGGTACGAGCAGTACTTC. Translation: CASKGRLWYEQYF.

In regard to this clonotype: Compared with germline, one end of the junction differs, possibly owing to a read error. The V gene is TRBV6-5, the J gene TRBJ1-3; no definite D call. The length of the CDR3 is 16 residues. The germline V gene has CDR1 MNHEY and CDR2 SVGAGI. CDR3 sequence (DNA): TGTGCCAGCAGTTATGCTGCAGGTCAGACTGGATACACCATATATTTT. This sequence encodes CASSYAAGQTGYTIYF.

Points on this clonotype: This sequence may be a read error, since a much larger clone differs from it by one base. The rearrangement uses TRBV28 and TRBJ2-1, with D maybe TRBD2 (5 bases). The CDR3 runs to 15 residues. In germline, CDR1 is MDHEN, CDR2 SYDVKM. DNA of the CDR3: TGTGCCAGCAGTTTCCCGGGGAGCTCCTACAGTGAGCAGTTCTTC. Its translation is CASSFPGSSYSEQFF.

This clonotype was found a few times. The gene calls are TRBV28 and TRBJ2-7; D possibly corresponds to TRBD1 (6 bases). Trimming took off 8 bases at V and 5 bases at J, with 13 bases between the two ends. The CDR3 extends over 12 amino acids. CDR1 and CDR2 (germline): MDHEN, SYDVKM. CDR3 sequence (DNA): TGTGCCAGCGGGAACAGGGTAGACGAGCAGTACTTC. Residues: CASGNRVDEQYF.

The chain employs TRBV7-9 and TRBJ2-1, with 7 bases identical to TRBD2. CDR1 is SEHNR and CDR2 is FQNEAQ in the germline V gene (reference sequence). This CDR3 comprises 14 residues. The V and J ends lost 4 bases and 8 bases, in that order; junction bases with no gene match: 8. As DNA, the CDR3 is TGTGCCAGCAGCTCCCGGACTAGTTACGATGAGCAGTTCTTC. It yields the protein CASSSRTSYDEQFF.

This clonotype was recorded a few times. V usage is TRBV7-9 and J usage is TRBJ2-7, with D tentatively TRBD2 (6 bases). This CDR3 spans 13 amino acids. Germline assignment: CDR1 SEHNR and CDR2 FQNEAQ (reference sequence). The germline V and J ends were trimmed by 6 bases and 5 bases, with 14 bases remaining between them. This chain's CDR3 is CASRSSSVHEQYF. The CDR3 coding sequence is TGTGCCAGCAGGTCCTCTAGCGTCCACGAGCAGTACTTC.

This clonotype appeared many times. J is TRBJ1-5 and V is TRBV28; no firm D call. The V and J ends lost 3 bases and 8 bases respectively, with 14 bases between them. The CDR3 spans 14 residues. Germline CDR1 MDHEN, CDR2 SYDVKM. The CDR3 loop is CASSLSGMPKPQHF. The DNA of the CDR3 is TGTGCCAGCAGTTTGTCGGGGATGCCTAAGCCCCAGCATTTT. Combining the CDR3 with reference TRBV28 and TRBJ1-5 gives the whole variable domain DVKVTQSSRYLVKRTGEKVFLECVQDMDHENMFWYRQDPGLGLRLIYFSYDVKMKEKGDIPEGYSVSREKKERFSLILESASTNQTSMYLCASSLSGMPKPQHFGDGTRLSIL.

There are many counts of this clonotype. The chain joins TRBV2 to TRBJ1-1, with D perhaps matching TRBD1 (5 bases). Germline V gene sequence: CDR1 SNHLY, CDR2 FYNNEI. The CDR3 extends over 13 amino acids. Between the trimmed V and J ends, which lost 2 bases and 2 bases, there was a span of 6 bases. The CDR3 loop is CASSEQGNTEAFF. CDR3 DNA: TGTGCCAGCAGTGAACAGGGTAACACTGAAGCTTTCTTT.

The rearrangement links TRBV5-6 to TRBJ2-1; D possibly corresponds to TRBD2 (5 bases). Germline V gene sequence: CDR1 SGHDT, CDR2 YYEEEE. The CDR3 has 15 residues. Trimming pared 0 bases from V and 4 bases from J, leaving 11 bases between. The CDR3: CASSLGWEIYNEQFF. The CDR3 nucleotides are TGTGCCAGCAGCTTGGGGTGGGAGATATACAATGAGCAGTTCTTC.

Ten or more counts support this clonotype. The chain recombines TRBV11-2 with TRBJ2-7; 7 nucleotides line up with TRBD2. Germline loops: CDR1 SGHAT, CDR2 FQNNGV. This CDR3 is built from 13 residues. J was trimmed by 7 bases and V by 0 bases; bases with no gene match: 3. The DNA for the CDR3 is TGTGCCAGCAGCTTAGAACCTAGCGGAGAGCAGTACTTC. The encoded protein is CASSLEPSGEQYF.